These 27 T cell receptor beta chains were sequenced from one sample in a study of CD8 T cells in Susac syndrome. Random-hexamer reverse transcription was applied to roughly 0.5 to 1 ug RNA. TCRdb re-called the immunoSEQ multiplex PCR reads through MiXCR, storing one row per CDR3 protein. The sample yields 100,000 to 150,000 distinct CDR3 sequences, about 93% seen once. Source material: CD4+ T cells from PBMCs. The receptors derive from a human donor in good health.

The chain combines TRBV12-3 or TRBV12-4 with TRBJ2-1; D ambiguous. Trimming shortened V by 0 bases and J by 2 bases, and 5 bases separated the two germline ends. The CDR3 extends over 14 amino acids. Written as DNA, the CDR3 is TGTGCCAGCAGTTTAGCTCTAACCTACAATGAGCAGTTCTTC. Translated: CASSLALTYNEQFF.

The V gene is TRBV27, the J gene TRBJ2-1; D not resolved. CDR3 length equals 15 residues. Trimming pared 6 bases from V and 1 base from J, leaving 13 bases between. CDR1 and CDR2 (germline): MNHEY, SMNVEV (reference sequence). The CDR3 bases are TGTGCCAGCAGGCGGTTTATGAGTTCCTACAATGAGCAGTTCTTC. Its translation is CASRRFMSSYNEQFF.

The V gene is TRBV4-3, the J gene TRBJ1-5; D may be TRBD1 (6 bases). The germline V gene encodes CDR1 LGHNA and CDR2 YSLEER. The CDR3 is 15 residues long. The germline V and J ends were trimmed by 0 bases and 2 bases, with 8 bases remaining between them. CDR3 nucleotides: TGCGCCAGCAGCCAAGAAACAGGGCGCAATCAGCCCCAGCATTTT. Its protein product is CASSQETGRNQPQHF.

This chain connects TRBV18 to TRBJ1-1, with a tentative D call TRBD1 (6 bases). The V and J ends lost 4 bases and 2 bases respectively, with 14 bases between them. The CDR3 has 15 amino acids. Germline CDR1 and CDR2: KGHSH and LQKENI. Here the CDR3 DNA reads TGTGCCAGCTCACGGATCCGGGACACCAACACTGAAGCTTTCTTT. Residues: CASSRIRDTNTEAFF.

The rearrangement joins TRBV9 to TRBJ2-1; the D call may be TRBD1 or TRBD2 (5 bases each). Germline V CDR1 and CDR2: SGDLS, YYNGEE. The CDR3 covers 13 residues. V lost 3 bases and J lost 9, with 13 bases in between. CDR3 in amino acids: CASSARGPAEQFF. The CDR3 nucleotides read TGTGCCAGCAGCGCCCGGGGACCGGCTGAGCAGTTCTTC. The variable domain in full, completed from reference TRBV9 and TRBJ2-1, reads DSGVTQTPKHLITATGQRVTLRCSPRSGDLSVYWYQQSLDQGLQFLIQYYNGEERAKGNILERFSAQQFPDLHSELNLSSLELGDSALYFCASSARGPAEQFFGPGTRLTVL.

The chain has TRBV2 and TRBJ1-1; D might be TRBD1 (6 bases). The germline CDR1 and CDR2 sequences are SNHLY and FYNNEI. Trimming removed 1 base from V and 0 bases from J, with 9 bases in between. This CDR3 comprises 15 residues. This CDR3 is CASSEGGHLNTEAFF. The CDR3 region has the DNA TGTGCCAGCAGTGAAGGGGGACACCTGAACACTGAAGCTTTCTTT.

The rearrangement links TRBV27 to TRBJ2-6; 7 bases are shared with TRBD1. After removal of 5 bases from V and 4 bases from J, the junction contained 14 bases not matched to a gene. The germline V gene has CDR1 MNHEY and CDR2 SMNVEV (reference sequence). The CDR3 consists of 18 residues. CDR3 bases: TGTGCCAGCAGTCCCTGGGGAGCCACAGGGGCCGGGGCCAACGTCCTGACTTTC. It encodes CASSPWGATGAGANVLTF. The entire variable domain, with the rest obtained from reference TRBV27 and TRBJ2-6, is as follows: EAQVTQNPRYLITVTGKKLTVTCSQNMNHEYMSWYRQDPGLGLRQIYYSMNVEVTDKGDVPEGYKVSRKEKRNFPLILESPSPNQTSLYFCASSPWGATGAGANVLTFGAGSRLTVL.

The chain is built from TRBV11-2 and TRBJ2-3, with 14 bases fitting TRBD2. V was clipped by 4 bases and J by 3 bases; unmatched bases: 9. CDR3 length equals 18 residues. Germline V gene sequence: CDR1 SGHAT, CDR2 FQNNGV. The CDR3 region is CASSSPGLAGVVTDTQYF. The CDR3 DNA follows: TGTGCCAGCAGCTCTCCGGGACTAGCGGGAGTAGTAACAGATACGCAGTATTTT.

The chain combines TRBV19 with TRBJ1-1; D may be TRBD1 (5 bases). V lost 8 bases to trimming and J lost 3 bases, with 16 bases between them. CDR3 size: 14 residues. Per germline, CDR1 LNHDA and CDR2 SQIVND (reference sequence). As DNA, the CDR3 is TGTGCCAGTGCCTTTCAGGGAGGGGACACTGAAGCTTTCTTT. It yields the protein CASAFQGGDTEAFF.

V is TRBV7-2 and J is TRBJ2-1, with 13 bases that match TRBD2. V dropped 2 bases and J dropped 0; count of bases not matched to a gene: 7. The germline gives CDR1 SGHTA, CDR2 FQGNSA. The CDR3 is made up of 19 amino acids. The CDR3 DNA follows: TGTGCCAGCAGCTTAAGCGGGACTAGCGGGGTCAGCTCCTACAATGAGCAGTTCTTC. Residues: CASSLSGTSGVSSYNEQFF.

The gene calls are TRBV20-1 and TRBJ1-1; D is unresolved. The CDR3 is 12 residues long. Trimming removed 5 bases from V and 1 base from J, with 8 bases in between. From germline, CDR1 is DFQATT and CDR2 SNEGSKA (reference sequence). This CDR3 reads CSALGSNTEAFF. For the CDR3, the DNA is TGCAGTGCTCTTGGGTCGAACACTGAAGCTTTCTTT.

The chain has TRBV2 and TRBJ2-1; D is ambiguous. Germline V gene sequence: CDR1 SNHLY, CDR2 FYNNEI. The CDR3 totals 15 residues. V was clipped by 1 base and J by 4 bases, with 11 bases between them. The CDR3: CASSEDRQPYNEQFF. The CDR3, as DNA: TGTGCCAGCAGTGAAGACCGCCAACCTTACAATGAGCAGTTCTTC.

V and J are TRBV25-1 and TRBJ2-3, with D perhaps assigned TRBD1 or TRBD2 (5 bases each). The CDR3 has 18 amino acids. V lost 5 bases to trimming and J lost 0 bases, with 21 bases between them. The germline gives CDR1 MGHDK, CDR2 SYGVNS. CDR3 amino acids: CASSHGAVLAFSTDTQYF. The CDR3 nucleotides are TGTGCCAGCAGTCACGGGGCGGTCCTCGCCTTTAGCACAGATACGCAGTATTTT.

This chain links TRBV7-9 with TRBJ2-3, with TRBD2 matching 12 bases. Germline loops: CDR1 SEHNR, CDR2 FQNEAQ (reference sequence). This CDR3 spans 16 amino acids. V lost 3 bases, J lost 2 bases, and 3 bases stayed unmatched. The CDR3 DNA sequence: TGTGCCAGCAGCTTGAGACTAGCGGGAGACACAGATACGCAGTATTTT. Encoded protein: CASSLRLAGDTDTQYF. Complete variable domain (other parts from reference TRBV7-9 and TRBJ2-3): DTGVSQNPRHKITKRGQNVTFRCDPISEHNRLYWYRQTLGQGPEFLTYFQNEAQLEKSRLLSDRFSAERPKGSFSTLEIQRTEQGDSAMYLCASSLRLAGDTDTQYFGPGTRLTVL.

Note on this clonotype: An end of the junction does not agree with germline; a read error may underlie this. The chain couples TRBV18 to TRBJ2-1; a weak D match, TRBD2 (6 bases). The CDR3 consists of 16 residues. Per the germline V gene, CDR1 is KGHSH and CDR2 is LQKENI. CDR3 residues: CASSPRGARAYNEQFF. The CDR3 bases are TGTGCCAGCTCCCCACGCGGGGCGAGAGCCTACAATGAGCAGTTCTTC.

The gene calls are TRBV5-6 and TRBJ2-1; TRBD2 is a possible D gene (5 bases). V was trimmed by 1 base and J by 5 bases, leaving 16 bases between them. The CDR3 has 16 amino acids. CDR1 and CDR2 from the germline V gene are SGHDT and YYEEEE. The CDR3, as DNA: TGTGCCAGCAGCTTGTATGGTGCGGGTTCGGACAATGAGCAGTTCTTC. As protein: CASSLYGAGSDNEQFF.

This clonotype was found once. The V and J genes are TRBV3-1 and TRBJ1-5; 7 bases agree with TRBD1. J lost 7 bases, V lost 4 bases, and 4 bases had no gene match. The germline gives CDR1 LGHDT, CDR2 YNNKEL (reference sequence). This CDR3 contains 13 residues. The CDR3 region is CASSLRQGQPQHF. CDR3 coding DNA: TGTGCCAGCAGCCTGCGACAGGGCCAGCCCCAGCATTTT.

This clonotype was counted a single time. The rearrangement links TRBV5-6 to TRBJ1-5; 11 nucleotides agree with TRBD1. The CDR3 extends over 17 amino acids. Per germline, CDR1 SGHDT and CDR2 YYEEEE. With V trimmed by 1 base and J by 5 bases, 8 bases remained unmatched. CDR3 DNA: TGTGCCAGCAGCTTGTTGGCGGACAGGGGGCTGGATCAGCCCCAGCATTTT. Protein: CASSLLADRGLDQPQHF.

This clonotype has a single count. The chain recombines TRBV3-1 with TRBJ2-5; D gene ambiguous. V was trimmed by 1 base and J by 3 bases, leaving 6 bases between them. Per the germline V gene, CDR1 is LGHDT and CDR2 is YNNKEL (reference sequence). This CDR3 region has 13 residues. The CDR3 DNA reads TGTGCCAGCAGCCAAGTGCCAGAAGAGACCCAGTACTTC. This codes for CASSQVPEETQYF.

The rearrangement links TRBV7-9 to TRBJ2-1; D uncertain. Germline lookup yields CDR1 SEHNR and CDR2 FQNEAQ (reference sequence). This CDR3 is 15 amino acids long. Trimming cost V 0 bases and J 6 bases, with 12 bases left between them. CDR3 nucleotide sequence: TGTGCCAGCAGCTTAGCACACTCCGCCGGCAATGAGCAGTTCTTC. Translating it yields CASSLAHSAGNEQFF.

The chain is built from TRBV2 and TRBJ2-7; no reliable D call. Trimming removed 6 bases from V and 3 bases from J, with 6 bases in between. This CDR3 region has 11 residues. Germline CDR1 and CDR2: SNHLY and FYNNEI. The CDR3 DNA reads as TGTGCCAGCAGCAATGGCTACGAGCAGTACTTC. Its protein is CASSNGYEQYF. Together with reference TRBV2 and TRBJ2-7, the CDR3 gives the full variable domain: EPEVTQTPSHQVTQMGQEVILRCVPISNHLYFYWYRQILGQKVEFLVSFYNNEISEKSEIFDDQFSVERPDGSNFTLKIRSTKLEDSAMYFCASSNGYEQYFGPGTRLTVT.

The chain employs TRBV6-6 and TRBJ1-4; no reliable D call. This CDR3 spans 14 amino acids. CDR1 and CDR2 from the germline V gene are MNHNY and SVGAGI (reference sequence). Trimming left V 5 bases short and J 0 bases short, with 7 bases between. CDR3 bases: TGTGCCAGCAGTGGGCGTGCAACTAATGAAAAACTGTTTTTT. Protein product: CASSGRATNEKLFF.

The chain combines TRBV20-1 with TRBJ2-7; possibly TRBD2 for D (6 bases). The CDR3 runs 15 residues. The V gene lost 3 bases and the J gene lost 3 bases, with 18 bases spanning the gap. CDR1 is DFQATT, CDR2 SNEGSKA, per germline (reference sequence). The CDR3 here is CSAREWRETDYEQYF. The CDR3 coding sequence is TGCAGTGCTAGGGAGTGGAGGGAGACCGACTACGAGCAGTACTTC.

The chain joins TRBV25-1 to TRBJ1-1; no clear D gene. Germline V gene sequence: CDR1 MGHDK, CDR2 SYGVNS. The CDR3 is made up of 9 amino acids. The V end was cut by 10 bases, the J end by 6 bases, with 6 bases between. The CDR3 DNA reads TGTGCCAAGTTCGCTGAAGCTTTCTTT. It yields the protein CAKFAEAFF. Using reference TRBV25-1 and TRBJ1-1 for the parts outside the CDR3, the full variable domain is EADIYQTPRYLVIGTGKKITLECSQTMGHDKMYWYQQDPGMELHLIHYSYGVNSTEKGDLSSESTVSRIRTEHFPLTLESARPSHTSQYLCAKFAEAFFGQGTRLTVV.

The J gene is TRBJ2-6, the V gene TRBV7-8; 11 bases map to TRBD1. With V trimmed by 4 bases and J by 4 bases, 9 bases remained unmatched. The CDR3 spans 18 residues. CDR1 and CDR2 from the germline V gene are SGHVS and FQNEAQ. CDR3 DNA sequence: TGTGCCAGCAGCTCTTGGACAGGGGGCTATGAGGGGGCCAACGTCCTGACTTTC. As protein: CASSSWTGGYEGANVLTF. Drawing the rest from reference TRBV7-8 and TRBJ2-6, the complete variable domain is GAGVSQSPRYKVAKRGQDVALRCDPISGHVSLFWYQQALGQGPEFLTYFQNEAQLDKSGLPSDRFFAERPEGSVSTLKIQRTQQEDSAVYLCASSSWTGGYEGANVLTFGAGSRLTVL.

The chain employs TRBV6-2 or TRBV6-3 and TRBJ2-1, with 14 positions matching TRBD2. Trimming took 7 bases from V and 9 from J; bases not matched to a gene: 8. Germline CDR1 and CDR2: MNHEY and SVGEGT. CDR3 size: 15 residues. This CDR3 reads CASTLGLAGEGEQFF. As DNA, the CDR3 is TGTGCCAGCACCCTGGGACTAGCGGGAGAAGGTGAGCAGTTCTTC.

The chain employs TRBV6-1 and TRBJ1-5; no clear D. Deletions cut 2 bases from V and 9 bases from J, with 8 bases between. Germline-derived CDR1 and CDR2 are MNHNS and SASEGT. The CDR3 is made up of 12 amino acids. The CDR3 sequence is CASSEPPSPQHF. The DNA for the CDR3 is TGTGCCAGCAGTGAACCACCTTCGCCCCAGCATTTT.